This T cell receptor (beta chain) was sequenced in a study of regulatory T cells in long-lasting Graves disease. Germline V CDR1 and CDR2: SGHNT, YYREEE (reference sequence). This CDR3 comprises 14 residues. Comment on this clonotype: Its antigen is not identified. Being one base from a much bigger clone, this may be a read error.

Time point in this sample: newly diagnosed GD, antithyroid drugs for less than 3 months. Following extraction of RNA from PBMCs, that RNA was used to make the TCR library. General study results and limits: Accuracy could have been hurt by small sample size.

TCR beta libraries were built with iRepertoire HTBI primers and Arm-PCR of CDR3 regions. TCRdb reprocessed the multiplex PCR reads with MiXCR, giving one entry per CDR3 protein. The table records approximately 350,000 distinct CDR3 sequences, roughly a sixth of them present only once. This sample was shared with a second study, whose subject was T cells in Graves' hyperthyroidism and ophthalmopathy.

This TCR was sampled from a man in his forties with Graves disease. The sequences come from peripheral blood mononuclear cells (PBMCs), collected at new diagnosis, from a patient treated with antithyroid drugs. The chain couples TRBV5-4 to TRBJ2-3; 7 bases agree with TRBD1. CDR3 nucleotide sequence: TGTGCCAACAGCTCGGGACAGATCACAGATACGCAGTATTTT. Protein sequence: CANSSGQITDTQYF.